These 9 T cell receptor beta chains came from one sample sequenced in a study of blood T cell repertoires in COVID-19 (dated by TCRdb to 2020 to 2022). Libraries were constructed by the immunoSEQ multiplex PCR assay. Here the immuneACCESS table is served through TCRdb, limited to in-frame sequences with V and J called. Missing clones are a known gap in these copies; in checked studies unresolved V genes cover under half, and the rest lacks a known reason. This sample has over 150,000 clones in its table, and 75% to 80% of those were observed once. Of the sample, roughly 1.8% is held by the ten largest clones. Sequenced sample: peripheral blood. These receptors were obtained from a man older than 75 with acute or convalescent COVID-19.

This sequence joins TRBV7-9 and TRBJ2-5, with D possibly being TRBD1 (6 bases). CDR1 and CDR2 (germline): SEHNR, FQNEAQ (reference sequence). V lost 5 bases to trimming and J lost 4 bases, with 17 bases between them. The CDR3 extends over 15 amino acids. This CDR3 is CASSPGVANPETQYF. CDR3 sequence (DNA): TGTGCCAGCAGCCCAGGGGTCGCGAACCCAGAGACCCAGTACTTC.

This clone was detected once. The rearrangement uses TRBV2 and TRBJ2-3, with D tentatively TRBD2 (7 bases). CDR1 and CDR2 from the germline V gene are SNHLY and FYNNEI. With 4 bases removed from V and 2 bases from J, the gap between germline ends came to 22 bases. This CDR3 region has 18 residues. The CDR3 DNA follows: TGTGCCAGCAGTGTCCTTTTGGGGGGGCGAGATTCCACAGATACGCAGTATTTT. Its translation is CASSVLLGGRDSTDTQYF.

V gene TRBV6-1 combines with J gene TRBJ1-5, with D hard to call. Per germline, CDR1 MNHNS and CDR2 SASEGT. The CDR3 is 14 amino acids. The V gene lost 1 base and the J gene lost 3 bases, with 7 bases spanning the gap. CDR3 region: CASSEGLYNQPQHF. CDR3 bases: TGTGCCAGCAGTGAAGGACTGTACAATCAGCCCCAGCATTTT.

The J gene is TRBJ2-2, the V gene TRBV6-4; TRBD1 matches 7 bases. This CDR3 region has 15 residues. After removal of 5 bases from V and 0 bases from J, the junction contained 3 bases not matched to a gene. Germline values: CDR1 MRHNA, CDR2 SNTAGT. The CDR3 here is CASSLDRTNTGELFF. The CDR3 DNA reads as TGTGCCAGCAGTCTGGACAGGACGAACACCGGGGAGCTGTTTTTT.

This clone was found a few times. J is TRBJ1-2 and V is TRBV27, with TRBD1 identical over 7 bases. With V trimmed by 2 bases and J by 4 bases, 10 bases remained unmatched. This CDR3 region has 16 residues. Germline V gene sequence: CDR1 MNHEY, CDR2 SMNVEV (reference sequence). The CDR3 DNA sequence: TGTGCCAGCAGTTTACTAAAGGGGGCTGCAAGCTATGGCTACACCTTC. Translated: CASSLLKGAASYGYTF.

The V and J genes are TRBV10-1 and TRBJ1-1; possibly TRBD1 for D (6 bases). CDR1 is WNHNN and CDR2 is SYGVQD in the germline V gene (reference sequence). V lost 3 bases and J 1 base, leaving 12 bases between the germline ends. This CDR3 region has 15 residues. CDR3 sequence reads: CASSETTGRNTEAFF. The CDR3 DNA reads TGCGCCAGCAGTGAAACAACAGGGAGGAACACTGAAGCTTTCTTT.

In DNA, the CDR3 is TGTGCCAGTAGTATATGGGGAGCTAGCGGGAAGACAGATACGCAGTATTTT. This translates into CASSIWGASGKTDTQYF. The chain employs TRBV19 and TRBJ2-3; 9 bases match TRBD2. Germline assignment: CDR1 LNHDA and CDR2 SQIVND (reference sequence). The CDR3 contains 17 residues. V shed 2 bases and J 3 bases; nucleotides not matched to a gene: 9. Looking up the rest from reference TRBV19 and TRBJ2-3 gives the full variable domain: DGGITQSPKYLFRKEGQNVTLSCEQNLNHDAMYWYRQDPGQGLRLIYYSQIVNDFQKGDIAEGYSVSREKKESFPLTVTSAQKNPTAFYLCASSIWGASGKTDTQYFGPGTRLTVL.

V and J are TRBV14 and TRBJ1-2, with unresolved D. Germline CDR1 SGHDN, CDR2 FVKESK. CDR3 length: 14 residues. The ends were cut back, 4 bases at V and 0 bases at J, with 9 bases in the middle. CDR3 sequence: CASSLVGANYGYTF. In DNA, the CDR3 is TGTGCCAGCAGCCTCGTAGGAGCTAACTATGGCTACACCTTC.

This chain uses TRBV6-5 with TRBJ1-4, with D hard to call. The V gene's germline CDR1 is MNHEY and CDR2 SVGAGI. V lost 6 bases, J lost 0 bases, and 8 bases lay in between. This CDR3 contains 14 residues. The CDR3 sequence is CASRGAATNEKLFF. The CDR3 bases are TGTGCCAGCAGGGGCGCTGCAACTAATGAAAAACTGTTTTTT.